This T cell receptor (beta chain) was documented in a study of response to subunit inactivated influenza vaccine. General observations from the study: There was a suggestion from the authors that each seasonal influenza vaccination recruits few new T cells.

TCRdb processed the RT-PCR reads anew with MiXCR; each CDR3 protein has one entry. The sample holds roughly 160,000 distinct CDR3 sequences, about 10% seen once. The V and J ends lost 7 bases and 7 bases respectively, with 20 bases between them. Germline V gene sequence: CDR1 LGHNT, CDR2 FRNRAP. This CDR3 has 15 residues. In regard to this clonotype: Its antigen remains unknown.

J is TRBJ2-1 and V is TRBV12-5; D may be TRBD2 (6 bases). Sequenced material: CD8+ T cells sorted from PBMCs, taken less than 30 months after vaccination. This TCR came from a man aged 50 to 75 who received an inactivated influenza vaccine. CDR3 sequence: CASAVASGASNEQFF. The CDR3 region has the DNA TGTGCTAGTGCCGTGGCTTCGGGAGCGAGTAATGAGCAGTTCTTC. The full variable domain, with the rest looked up from reference TRBV12-5 and TRBJ2-1, is DARVTQTPRHKVTEMGQEVTMRCQPILGHNTVFWYRQTMMQGLELLAYFRNRAPLDDSGMPKDRFSAEMPDATLATLKIQPSEPRDSAVYFCASAVASGASNEQFFGPGTRLTVL.